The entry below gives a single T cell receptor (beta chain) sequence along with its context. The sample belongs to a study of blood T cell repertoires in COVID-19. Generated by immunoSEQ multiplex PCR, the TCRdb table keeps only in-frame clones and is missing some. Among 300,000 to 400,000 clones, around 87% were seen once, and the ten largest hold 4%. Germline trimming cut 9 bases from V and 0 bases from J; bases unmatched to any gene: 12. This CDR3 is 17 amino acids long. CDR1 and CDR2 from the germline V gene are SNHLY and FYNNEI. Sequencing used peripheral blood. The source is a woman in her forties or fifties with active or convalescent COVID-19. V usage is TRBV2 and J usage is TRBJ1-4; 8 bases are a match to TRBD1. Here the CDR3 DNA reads TGTGCCAGTCCTCACCGGGACAGGAGCCCAACTAATGAAAAACTGTTTTTT. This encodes CASPHRDRSPTNEKLFF.